This TCR beta chain originates from a study of cytomegalovirus exposure and HLA in healthy donors. Amplification used 60 Vbeta primers and 13 Jbeta primers. The repertoire was sequenced with immunoSEQ multiplex PCR; TCRdb's copy has only in-frame clones and lacks some. Across roughly 220,000 clones, the top ten clones capture 0.95% to 1.3% of the sample. The V gene end was trimmed by 4 bases and the J gene end by 5 bases; junction bases not matched to a gene: 3. The germline CDR1 and CDR2 sequences are ENHRY and SYGVKD. The CDR3 is made up of 15 amino acids. This clonotype was obtained from a girl aged 2 to 10 in good health and CMV-seropositive. Sequenced sample: PBMCs. The chain is built from TRBV10-3 and TRBJ2-2, with 11 bases fitting TRBD2. CDR3 amino acids: CAISGASGRTGELFF. As DNA, the CDR3 is TGTGCCATCAGTGGGGCTAGCGGGAGGACCGGGGAGCTGTTTTTT.